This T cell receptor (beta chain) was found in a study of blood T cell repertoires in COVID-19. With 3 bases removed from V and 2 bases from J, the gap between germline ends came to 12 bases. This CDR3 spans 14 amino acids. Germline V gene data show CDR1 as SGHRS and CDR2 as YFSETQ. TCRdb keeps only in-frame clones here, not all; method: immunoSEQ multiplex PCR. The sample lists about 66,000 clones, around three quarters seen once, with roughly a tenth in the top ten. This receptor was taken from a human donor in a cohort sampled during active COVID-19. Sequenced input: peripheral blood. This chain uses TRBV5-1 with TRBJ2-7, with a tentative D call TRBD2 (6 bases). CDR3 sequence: CASSWGDFPYEQYF. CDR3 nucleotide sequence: TGCGCCAGCAGCTGGGGGGACTTCCCCTACGAGCAGTACTTC.